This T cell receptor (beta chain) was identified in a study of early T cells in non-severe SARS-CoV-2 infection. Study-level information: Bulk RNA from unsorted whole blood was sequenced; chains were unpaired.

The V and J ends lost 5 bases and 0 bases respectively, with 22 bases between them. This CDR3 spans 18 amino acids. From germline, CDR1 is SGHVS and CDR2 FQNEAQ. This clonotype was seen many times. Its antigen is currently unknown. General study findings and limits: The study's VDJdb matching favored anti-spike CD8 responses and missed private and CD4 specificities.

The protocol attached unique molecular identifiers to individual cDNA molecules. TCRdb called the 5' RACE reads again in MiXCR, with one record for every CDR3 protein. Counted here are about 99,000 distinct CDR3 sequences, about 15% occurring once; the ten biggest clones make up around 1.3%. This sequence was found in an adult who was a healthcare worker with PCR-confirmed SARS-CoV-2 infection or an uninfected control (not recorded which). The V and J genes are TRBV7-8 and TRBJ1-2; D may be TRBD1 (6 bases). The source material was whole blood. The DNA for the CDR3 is TGTGCCAGCAGCAAAAACCCACAGGGAGTTTTATCTAACTATGGCTACACCTTC. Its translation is CASSKNPQGVLSNYGYTF.